This TCR beta chain comes out of a study of blood T cell repertoires in COVID-19. Background on the study: Donors in the United States, Italy and Spain gave samples during acute or convalescent COVID-19. Nucleic acid was either cDNA or gDNA, and it came from T cells, B-cell-depleted T cells, or PBMCs.

Donors of Cohort 3 who recovered were those that had two negative PCRs, clearance, or symptom resolution. The V gene's germline CDR1 is MNHNS and CDR2 SASEGT. CDR3 length equals 15 residues. Trimming took 0 bases from V and 0 from J, leaving 6 bases between them. Clones were read by immunoSEQ multiplex PCR, and TCRdb kept only the in-frame ones, dropping some. The data contain 160,000 or so clones, 82% of them seen just once; the ten biggest clones take up 15% to 20%. The chain couples TRBV6-1 to TRBJ1-5; no clear D. The origin of this receptor is a man aged 60 to 69 who had recovered from COVID-19. The sample comprised PBMCs or T cells enriched from blood (not recorded which). The CDR3, as DNA: TGTGCCAGCAGTGAAGCGCTAGGTAGCAATCAGCCCCAGCATTTT. Translated: CASSEALGSNQPQHF.